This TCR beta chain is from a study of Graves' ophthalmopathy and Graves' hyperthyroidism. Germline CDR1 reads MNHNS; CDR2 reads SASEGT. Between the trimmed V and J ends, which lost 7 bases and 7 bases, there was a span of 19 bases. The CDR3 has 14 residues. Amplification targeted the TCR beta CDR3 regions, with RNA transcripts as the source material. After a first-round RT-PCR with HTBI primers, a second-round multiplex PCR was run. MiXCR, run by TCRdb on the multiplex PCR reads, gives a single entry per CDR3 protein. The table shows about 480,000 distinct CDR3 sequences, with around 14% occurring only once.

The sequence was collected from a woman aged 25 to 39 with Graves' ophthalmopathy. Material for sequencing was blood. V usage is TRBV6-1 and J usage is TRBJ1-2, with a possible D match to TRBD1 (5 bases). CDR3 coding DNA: TGTGCCAGCAATCCGACAGCTTTATCCGGTGGCTACACCTTC. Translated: CASNPTALSGGYTF.